This passage covers 15 T cell receptor beta chains from one sample sequenced in a study of blood T cell repertoires in COVID-19. Clones were read by immunoSEQ multiplex PCR, and TCRdb kept only the in-frame ones, dropping some. The sample includes roughly 380,000 clones, around 89% of them seen just once. The sequencing input was peripheral blood. Receptors originate from a woman aged 40 to 50 with COVID-19, enrolled during active disease.

This chain links TRBV2 with TRBJ1-1; no firm D call. The V and J ends lost 5 bases and 1 base respectively, with 11 bases between them. Per germline, CDR1 SNHLY and CDR2 FYNNEI. CDR3 length: 14 amino acids. CDR3 bases: TGTGCCAGCAGTCCTCTCGACTGGAACACTGAAGCTTTCTTT. Protein: CASSPLDWNTEAFF.

V and J are TRBV2 and TRBJ1-6, with a possible D match to TRBD1 (5 bases). Germline lookup yields CDR1 SNHLY and CDR2 FYNNEI. This CDR3 spans 15 amino acids. V gave up 5 bases and J gave up 8 bases, with 16 bases separating them. This CDR3 is CASSLGSRGDSPLHF. CDR3 coding DNA: TGTGCCAGCAGTCTCGGAAGTCGGGGGGATTCACCCCTCCACTTT.

Only one count was recorded for this clone. This chain links TRBV4-3 with TRBJ2-3; 8 positions match TRBD2. After removal of 2 bases from V and 2 bases from J, the junction contained 12 bases not matched to a gene. Germline V gene lookup returns CDR1 LGHNA and CDR2 YSLEER. This CDR3 region has 18 residues. Written as DNA, the CDR3 is TGCGCCAGCAGCCAAATGACCCCCTTAGCGGGGAACACAGATACGCAGTATTTT. As protein: CASSQMTPLAGNTDTQYF.

A single count supports this clone. The rearrangement uses TRBV4-1 and TRBJ1-5; no clear D gene. The V end lost 6 bases, the J end lost 5 bases, and 17 bases lay between the germline ends. The germline V gene has CDR1 MGHRA and CDR2 YSYEKL. The CDR3 has 15 amino acids. CDR3 nucleotide sequence: TGCGCCAGCAGGTCCACGTATGGCCTCGATCAGCCCCAGCATTTT. This translates into CASRSTYGLDQPQHF.

The chain employs TRBV6-6 and TRBJ1-1; D unclear. The CDR3 totals 14 residues. The germline V and J ends were trimmed by 2 bases and 3 bases, with 10 bases remaining between them. The V gene's germline CDR1 is MNHNY and CDR2 SVGAGI (reference sequence). The DNA of the CDR3 is TGTGCCAGCAGTTACAGGGTCGGGGACACTGAAGCTTTCTTT. Its translation: CASSYRVGDTEAFF.

This clone was seen only a few times. The identical CDR3 is also encoded by other nucleotide sequences in the sample. The chain is built from TRBV3-1 (or the pseudogene TRBV3-2) and TRBJ2-7; 8 bases align to TRBD1. V gave up 4 bases and J gave up 3 bases; unmatched junction bases: 2. Germline V gives CDR1 LGHDT, CDR2 YNNKEL (reference sequence). This CDR3 spans 13 amino acids. The CDR3 region has the DNA TGTGCCAGCAGCCTAGGACAGGGCTACGAGCAGTACTTC. The encoded protein is CASSLGQGYEQYF.

The V call is TRBV18, the J call TRBJ2-5, with 7 nucleotides matching TRBD1. This CDR3 contains 16 residues. J gave up 2 bases and V 2 bases, and 8 bases lay outside the gene matches. Germline CDR1 KGHSH, CDR2 LQKENI. CDR3 nucleotide sequence: TGTGCCAGCTCACCAGGGCTGGGACAGCCACAAGAGACCCAGTACTTC. Its protein is CASSPGLGQPQETQYF.

The sample holds one count of this clone. This chain links TRBV7-6 with TRBJ1-3, with D perhaps TRBD1 (5 bases). The CDR3 loop spans 14 amino acids. Germline values: CDR1 SGHVS, CDR2 FNYEAQ. Trimming pared 0 bases from V and 7 bases from J, leaving 10 bases between. In DNA form, the CDR3 reads TGTGCCAGCAGCTTAGCAGGGGTTACGAACACCATATATTTT. Translation: CASSLAGVTNTIYF.

The gene calls are TRBV11-2 and TRBJ1-2; a possible D gene is TRBD1 (5 bases). Germline assignment: CDR1 SGHAT and CDR2 FQNNGV. V was pared by 3 bases and J by 6 bases, with 14 bases between. The CDR3 extends over 14 amino acids. The CDR3 protein is CASSLETVGHGYTF. The CDR3 DNA sequence: TGTGCCAGCAGCTTGGAGACAGTGGGGCATGGCTACACCTTC.

CDR3 bases: TGTGCCAGCCAGGGAGGGCAACCCGGAAACACCATATATTTT. As protein: CASQGGQPGNTIYF. V usage is TRBV7-9 and J usage is TRBJ1-3; TRBD1 is a possible D gene (5 bases). Trimming stripped 8 bases from V and 4 bases from J, with 15 bases between. The germline CDR1 and CDR2 sequences are SEHNR and FQNEAQ (reference sequence). The CDR3 sequence is 14 residues long.

This sequence joins TRBV19 and TRBJ1-1; D not certain. Germline assignment: CDR1 LNHDA and CDR2 SQIVND (reference sequence). Trimming left V 5 bases short and J 1 base short, with 17 bases between. CDR3 length: 16 amino acids. Here the CDR3 reads CASSSRRHGPNTEAFF. Here the CDR3 DNA reads TGTGCCAGTAGTTCCCGCCGACACGGCCCGAACACTGAAGCTTTCTTT.

The V call is TRBV19, the J call TRBJ1-5, with a weak D call TRBD1 (5 bases). From germline, CDR1 is LNHDA and CDR2 SQIVND (reference sequence). The V end lost 7 bases, the J end lost 2 bases, and 12 bases lay between the germline ends. CDR3 length: 14 amino acids. The CDR3 sequence is CASTGGLGNQPQHF. As DNA, the CDR3 is TGTGCCAGTACTGGGGGACTGGGCAATCAGCCCCAGCATTTT.

This sequence joins TRBV19 and TRBJ1-2; possibly TRBD1 for D (5 bases). Trimming removed 7 bases at V and 6 bases at J, with 15 bases between. Per the germline V gene, CDR1 is LNHDA and CDR2 is SQIVND (reference sequence). The CDR3 runs to 13 residues. CDR3 protein: CASNNRGLNGYTF. The CDR3 bases are TGTGCCAGTAATAACCGGGGACTTAATGGCTACACCTTC.

The gene calls are TRBV6-2 or TRBV6-3 and TRBJ2-7, with 9 bases identical to TRBD2. J was trimmed by 1 base and V by 4 bases; bases with no gene match: 5. CDR3 length: 15 amino acids. Germline CDR1 MNHEY, CDR2 SVGEGT. CDR3 sequence reads: CASSSSGRPSYEQYF. For the CDR3, the DNA is TGTGCCAGCAGTTCGAGCGGGAGGCCATCCTACGAGCAGTACTTC.

The rearrangement uses TRBV19 and TRBJ1-2, with D possibly TRBD1 on 6 matching bases. CDR1 and CDR2 (germline): LNHDA, SQIVND (reference sequence). Trimming cost V 3 bases and J 8 bases, with 16 bases left between them. CDR3 length equals 14 residues. The CDR3 DNA reads TGTGCCAGTAGTATCAAGGGGGAATCATGGGGCTACACCTTC. Encoded protein: CASSIKGESWGYTF.